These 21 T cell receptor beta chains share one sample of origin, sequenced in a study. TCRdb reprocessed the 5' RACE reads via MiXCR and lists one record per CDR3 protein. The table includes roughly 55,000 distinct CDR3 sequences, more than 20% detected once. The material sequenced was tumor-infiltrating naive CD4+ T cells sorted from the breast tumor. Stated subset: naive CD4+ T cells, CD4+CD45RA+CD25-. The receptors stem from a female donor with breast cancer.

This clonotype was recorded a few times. The CDR3 DNA reads as TGCGCCAGCAGCGACACCGGGACAGGAACCTTCGCCAAGTACTTC. It encodes CASSDTGTGTFAKYF. J is TRBJ2-7 and V is TRBV5-1; 8 bases agree with TRBD1. This CDR3 spans 15 amino acids. Trimming took 4 bases from V and 11 from J; bases not matched to a gene: 17. The germline CDR1 and CDR2 sequences are SGHRS and YFSETQ.

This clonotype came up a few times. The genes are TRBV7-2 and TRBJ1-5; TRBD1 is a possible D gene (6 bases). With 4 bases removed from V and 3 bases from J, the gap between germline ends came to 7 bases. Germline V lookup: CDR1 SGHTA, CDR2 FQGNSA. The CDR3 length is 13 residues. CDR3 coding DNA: TGTGCCAGCAGCTGGGGGGCCAATCAGCCCCAGCATTTT. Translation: CASSWGANQPQHF.

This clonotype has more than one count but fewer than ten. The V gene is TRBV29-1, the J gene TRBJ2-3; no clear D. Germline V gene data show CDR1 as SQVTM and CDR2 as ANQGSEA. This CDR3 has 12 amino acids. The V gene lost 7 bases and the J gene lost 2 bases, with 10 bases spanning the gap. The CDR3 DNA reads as TGCAGCGCTGCTCCTACCACAGATACGCAGTATTTT. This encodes CSAAPTTDTQYF.

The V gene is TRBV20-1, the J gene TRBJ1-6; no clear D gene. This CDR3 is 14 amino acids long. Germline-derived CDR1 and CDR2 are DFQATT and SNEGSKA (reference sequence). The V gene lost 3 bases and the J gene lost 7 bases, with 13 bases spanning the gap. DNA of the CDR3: TGCAGTGCTAGGACCTTAGCGGGGAATTCACCCCTCCACTTT. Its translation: CSARTLAGNSPLHF.

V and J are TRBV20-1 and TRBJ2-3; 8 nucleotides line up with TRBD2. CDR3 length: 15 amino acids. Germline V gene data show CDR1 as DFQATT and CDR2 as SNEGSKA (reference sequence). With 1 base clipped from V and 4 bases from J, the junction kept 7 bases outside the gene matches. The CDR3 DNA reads TGCAGTGCTAGAGCTCTGTCGGGGGGGGCAGATACGCAGTATTTT. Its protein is CSARALSGGADTQYF.

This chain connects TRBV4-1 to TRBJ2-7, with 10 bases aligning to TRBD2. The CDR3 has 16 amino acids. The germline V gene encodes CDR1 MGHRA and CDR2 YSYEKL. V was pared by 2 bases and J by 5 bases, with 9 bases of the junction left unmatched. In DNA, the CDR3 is TGCGCCAGCAGCCAACTCTCAAGCGGGAGGGCCCACGAGCAGTACTTC. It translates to CASSQLSSGRAHEQYF.

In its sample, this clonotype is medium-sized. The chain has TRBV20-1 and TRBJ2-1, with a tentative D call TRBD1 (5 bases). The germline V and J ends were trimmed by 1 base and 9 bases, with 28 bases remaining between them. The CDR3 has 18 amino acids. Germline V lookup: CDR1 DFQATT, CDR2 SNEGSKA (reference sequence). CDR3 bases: TGCAGTGCTAGAGGGGTACCGCGCAGGGTCCCTCCTCGGCTTGAGCAGTTCTTC. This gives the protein CSARGVPRRVPPRLEQFF.

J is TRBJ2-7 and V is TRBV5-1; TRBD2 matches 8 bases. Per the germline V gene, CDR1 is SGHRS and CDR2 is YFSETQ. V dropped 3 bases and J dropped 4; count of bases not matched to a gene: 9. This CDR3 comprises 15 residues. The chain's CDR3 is CASSSGLGNLYEQYF. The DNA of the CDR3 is TGCGCCAGCAGCTCGGGACTAGGGAACCTTTACGAGCAGTACTTC.

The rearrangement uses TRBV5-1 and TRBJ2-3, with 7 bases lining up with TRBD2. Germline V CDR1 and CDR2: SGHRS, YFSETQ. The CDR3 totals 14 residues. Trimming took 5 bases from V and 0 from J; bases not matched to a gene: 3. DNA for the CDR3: TGCGCCAGCAGAGGACTAGTAAGCACAGATACGCAGTATTTT. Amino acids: CASRGLVSTDTQYF.

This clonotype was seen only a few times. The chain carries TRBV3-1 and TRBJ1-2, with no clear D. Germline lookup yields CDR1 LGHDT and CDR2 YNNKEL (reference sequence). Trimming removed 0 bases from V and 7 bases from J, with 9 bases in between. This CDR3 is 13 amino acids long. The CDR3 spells CASSQEVYIGYTF. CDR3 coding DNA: TGTGCCAGCAGCCAAGAAGTGTACATTGGCTACACCTTC.

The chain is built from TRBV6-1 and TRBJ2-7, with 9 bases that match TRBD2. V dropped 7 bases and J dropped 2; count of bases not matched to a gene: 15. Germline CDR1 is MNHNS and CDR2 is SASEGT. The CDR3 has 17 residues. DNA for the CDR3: TGTGCCAGCATCCTTACCGGGACTAGCCGACCCACCTACGAGCAGTACTTC. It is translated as CASILTGTSRPTYEQYF.

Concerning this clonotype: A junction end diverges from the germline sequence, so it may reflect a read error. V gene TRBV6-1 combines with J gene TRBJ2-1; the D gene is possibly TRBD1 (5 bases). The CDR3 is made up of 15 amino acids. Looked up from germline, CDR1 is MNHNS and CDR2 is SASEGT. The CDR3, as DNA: TGTGCCAGCAGTGGGAGTGCCAGGGCCTACAATGAGCTGTTCTTC. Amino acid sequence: CASSGSARAYNELFF.

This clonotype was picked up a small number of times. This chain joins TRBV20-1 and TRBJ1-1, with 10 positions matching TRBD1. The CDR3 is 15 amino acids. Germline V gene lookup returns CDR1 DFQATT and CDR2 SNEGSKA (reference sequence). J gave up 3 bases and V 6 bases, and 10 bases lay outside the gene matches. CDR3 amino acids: CSARDTGTGDTEAFF. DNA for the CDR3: TGCAGTGCCCGTGACACCGGGACAGGGGACACTGAAGCTTTCTTT.

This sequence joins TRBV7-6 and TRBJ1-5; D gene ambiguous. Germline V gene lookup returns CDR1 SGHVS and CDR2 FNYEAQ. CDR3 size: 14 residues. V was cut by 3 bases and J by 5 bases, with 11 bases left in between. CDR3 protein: CASSLRPVDQPQHF. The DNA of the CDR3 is TGTGCCAGCAGCTTGAGGCCGGTGGATCAGCCCCAGCATTTT. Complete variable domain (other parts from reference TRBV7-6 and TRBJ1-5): GAGVSQSPRYKVTKRGQDVALRCDPISGHVSLYWYRQALGQGPEFLTYFNYEAQQDKSGLPNDRFSAERPEGSISTLTIQRTEQRDSAMYRCASSLRPVDQPQHFGDGTRLSIL.

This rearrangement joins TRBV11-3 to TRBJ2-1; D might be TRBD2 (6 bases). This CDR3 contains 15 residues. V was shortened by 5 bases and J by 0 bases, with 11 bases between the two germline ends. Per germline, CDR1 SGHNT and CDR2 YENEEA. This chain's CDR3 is CASSPRGSSYNEQFF. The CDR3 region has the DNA TGTGCCAGCAGCCCCCGGGGGAGCTCCTACAATGAGCAGTTCTTC.

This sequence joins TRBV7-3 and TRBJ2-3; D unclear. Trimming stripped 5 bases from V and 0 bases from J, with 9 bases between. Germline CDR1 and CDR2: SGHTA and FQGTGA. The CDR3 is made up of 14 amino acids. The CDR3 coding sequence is TGTGCCAGCAGCGAATACCTGAGCACAGATACGCAGTATTTT. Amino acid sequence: CASSEYLSTDTQYF.

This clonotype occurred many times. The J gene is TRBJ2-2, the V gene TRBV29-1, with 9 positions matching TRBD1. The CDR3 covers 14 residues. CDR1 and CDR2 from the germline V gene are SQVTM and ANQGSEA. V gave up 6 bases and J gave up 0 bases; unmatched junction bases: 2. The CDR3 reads CSVDRGTNTGELFF. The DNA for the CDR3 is TGCAGCGTCGACAGGGGGACGAACACCGGGGAGCTGTTTTTT.

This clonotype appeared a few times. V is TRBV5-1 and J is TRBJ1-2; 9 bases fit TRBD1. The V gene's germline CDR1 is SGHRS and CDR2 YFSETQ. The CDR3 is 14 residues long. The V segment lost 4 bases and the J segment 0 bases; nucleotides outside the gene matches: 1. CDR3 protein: CASSRDRANYGYTF. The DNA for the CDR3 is TGCGCCAGCAGCAGGGACAGGGCTAACTATGGCTACACCTTC. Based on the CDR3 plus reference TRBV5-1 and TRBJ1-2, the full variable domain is KAGVTQTPRYLIKTRGQQVTLSCSPISGHRSVSWYQQTPGQGLQFLFEYFSETQRNKGNFPGRFSGRQFSNSRSEMNVSTLELGDSALYLCASSRDRANYGYTFGSGTRLTVV.

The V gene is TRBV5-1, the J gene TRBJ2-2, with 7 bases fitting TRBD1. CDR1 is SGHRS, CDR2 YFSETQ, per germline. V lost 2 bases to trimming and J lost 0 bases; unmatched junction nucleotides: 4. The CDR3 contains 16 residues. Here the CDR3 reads CASSLRDRPNTGELFF. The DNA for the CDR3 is TGCGCCAGCAGCTTAAGGGACAGACCGAACACCGGGGAGCTGTTTTTT.

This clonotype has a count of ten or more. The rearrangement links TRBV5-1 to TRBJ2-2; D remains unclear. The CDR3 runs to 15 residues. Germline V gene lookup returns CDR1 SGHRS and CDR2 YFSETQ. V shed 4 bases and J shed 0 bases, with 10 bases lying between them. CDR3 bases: TGCGCCAGCAGCAGTGGGCGGACGAACACCGGGGAGCTGTTTTTT. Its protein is CASSSGRTNTGELFF.

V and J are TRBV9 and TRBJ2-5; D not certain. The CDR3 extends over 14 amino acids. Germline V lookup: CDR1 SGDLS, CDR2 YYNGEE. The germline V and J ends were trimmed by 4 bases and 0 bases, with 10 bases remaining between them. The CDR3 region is CASSPTSYQETQYF. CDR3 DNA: TGTGCCAGCAGCCCCACCTCGTACCAAGAGACCCAGTACTTC.